This T cell receptor beta chain was identified in a study of blood T cell repertoires in COVID-19 (dated by TCRdb to the early 2020s). About the study as a whole: Samples from collaborators originated in the United States, Italy and Spain and spanned both the acute and convalescent phases of COVID-19. The material from the prospective study consisted of cDNA or gDNA derived from T cells, B-cell-depleted T cells, or PBMCs. The dataset comprised deeply sampled blood TCRbeta repertoires from subjects exposed to, actively infected with, or recovered from COVID-19. The repertoires were made available in a free public database intended to serve as a resource for research on the immune response to SARS-CoV-2. Samples came from the ongoing ImmuneRACE study (first 160 participants) plus 1,254 subjects from 6 global collaborators. A de-identified subject ID, COVID-19 status, age in years and sex were almost always included in the sample metadata. Where HLA class I and class II types were available, the types were taken from metadata supplied by the sample provider, not from assay-based typing.

Participants in the prospective study were aged roughly 18 to 95 years, lived in 24 United States geographic areas, and enrolled through a virtual design. To assign participants to cohorts, the prospective study relied on clinical history that participants themselves reported in a screening survey and a study questionnaire. In the prospective study, mobile phlebotomists collected whole blood, serum and a nasopharyngeal or oropharyngeal swab from each participant. Prospective study participants could optionally give additional blood draws and questionnaires over a roughly two-month period. Blood samples from the prospective study were shipped frozen or at room temperature prior to DNA extraction. The immunoSEQ Assay, a bias-controlled multiplex PCR, was used to amplify TCRbeta CDR3 regions from genomic DNA. Per the authors' processing: The number of nucleated cells in each sample was estimated from the amplification of reference gene primers within the assay. To quantify the absolute abundance of each unique TCRbeta CDR3 rearrangement, sequence reads were collapsed and filtered. For each sample, productive Simpson clonality was calculated as the square root of Simpson's diversity index over productive rearrangements. The clones in this table, taken by TCRdb from immuneACCESS, are in-frame only. Not every clone is retained; where verified, under half of the shortfall comes from an unresolved V gene, and the cause of the rest is unknown. D and trimming were read from the DNA, whereas the V and J calls and clone size are those reported in that table. This sample lists about 400,000 clones; around 90% were detected once. Of the sample, roughly 1.9% falls within the top ten clones.

From the germline V gene, CDR1 is SGDLS and CDR2 is YYNGEE. Trimming removed 3 bases from V and 3 bases from J, leaving 17 bases between the germline ends. Its CDR3 holds 16 amino acids, cysteine through phenylalanine. The entry retains the CDR3 DNA only, 48 bases that are in frame from base 1. Study-wide conclusions, independent of this receptor: The quantity of clinical and demographic metadata differed by source and by participant and was supplied without curation.

This clone was recorded once. This clone's antigen is unknown. Within one base of it there is no much larger clone, and no base qualities were kept. Recombination linked TRBV9 to TRBJ2-3; the D gene is possibly TRBD1, with 5 bases matching. This TCR came from a woman between 35 and 50 years old with acute COVID-19. The sample comprised PBMCs or T cells enriched from blood (not recorded which). The sequence in DNA is TGTGCCAGCAGCGGCCGACTGAGTGGGGCAACAGATACGCAGTATTTT. This sequence encodes CASSGRLSGATDTQYF.